This T cell receptor beta chain was recorded in a study of cytomegalovirus exposure and HLA in healthy donors. Overall study results and limits: In all likelihood, a cluster of highly shared sequence variants was a sequencing artifact. Reports indicate that TCR beta sequences accurately predicted the HLA-A and HLA-B alleles of most subjects. In a later analysis, HLA-associated TCR beta chains were more clonally expanded than equally common others.

The ends were cut back, 0 bases at V and 1 base at J, with 7 bases in the middle. There are 14 residues in the CDR3. Germline CDR1 is SEHNR and CDR2 is FQNEAQ (reference sequence). Turning to this clone: The antigen is unknown.

The PCR had 60 Vbeta and 13 Jbeta primers. Sequencing was performed with immunoSEQ multiplex PCR; in TCRdb, only in-frame clones are kept and a portion is missing. Here the sample spans fewer than 200,000 clones, roughly 85% being singletons. The chain recombines TRBV7-9 with TRBJ2-7; D ambiguous. Sequenced material: PBMCs. The receptor was derived from a woman in her forties in good health and CMV-seronegative. This CDR3 reads CASSLAAQSYEQYF. CDR3 DNA: TGTGCCAGCAGCTTAGCGGCCCAATCCTACGAGCAGTACTTC.